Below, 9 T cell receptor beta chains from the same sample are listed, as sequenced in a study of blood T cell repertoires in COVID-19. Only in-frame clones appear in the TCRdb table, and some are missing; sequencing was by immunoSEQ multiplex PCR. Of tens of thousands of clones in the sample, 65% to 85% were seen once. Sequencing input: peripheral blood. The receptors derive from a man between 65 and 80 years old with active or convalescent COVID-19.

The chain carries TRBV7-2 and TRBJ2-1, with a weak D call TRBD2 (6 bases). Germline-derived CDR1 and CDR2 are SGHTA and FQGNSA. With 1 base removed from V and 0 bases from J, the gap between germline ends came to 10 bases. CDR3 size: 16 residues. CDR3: CASSLETGSSYNEQFF. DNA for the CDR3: TGTGCCAGCAGCTTAGAAACCGGGAGCTCCTACAATGAGCAGTTCTTC.

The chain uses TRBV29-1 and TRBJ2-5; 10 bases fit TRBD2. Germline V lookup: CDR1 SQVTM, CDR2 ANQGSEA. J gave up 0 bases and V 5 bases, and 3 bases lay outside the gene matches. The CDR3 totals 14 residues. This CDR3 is CSVTSGVYQETQYF. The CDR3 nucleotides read TGCAGCGTTACTAGCGGGGTGTACCAAGAGACCCAGTACTTC. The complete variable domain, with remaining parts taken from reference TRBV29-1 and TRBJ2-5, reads SAVISQKPSRDICQRGTSLTIQCQVDSQVTMMFWYRQQPGQSLTLIATANQGSEATYESGFVIDKFPISRPNLTFSTLTVSNMSPEDSSIYLCSVTSGVYQETQYFGPGTRLLVL.

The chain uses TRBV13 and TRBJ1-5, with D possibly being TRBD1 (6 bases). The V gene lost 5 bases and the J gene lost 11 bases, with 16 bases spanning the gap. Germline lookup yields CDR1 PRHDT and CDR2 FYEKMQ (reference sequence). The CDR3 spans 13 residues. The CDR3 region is CASSLRGGQAQHF. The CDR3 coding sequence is TGTGCCAGCAGCCTAAGGGGGGGGCAGGCCCAGCATTTT.

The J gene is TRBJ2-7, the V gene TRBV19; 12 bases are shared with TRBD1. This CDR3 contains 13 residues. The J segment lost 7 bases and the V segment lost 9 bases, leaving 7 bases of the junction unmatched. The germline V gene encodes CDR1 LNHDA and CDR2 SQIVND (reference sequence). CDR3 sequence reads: CASTGTGGVEQYF. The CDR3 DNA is TGTGCCAGCACCGGGACAGGGGGCGTTGAGCAGTACTTC.

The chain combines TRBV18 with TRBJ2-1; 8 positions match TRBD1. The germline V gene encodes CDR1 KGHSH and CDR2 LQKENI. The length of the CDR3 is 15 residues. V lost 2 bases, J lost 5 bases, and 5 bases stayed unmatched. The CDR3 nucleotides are TGTGCCAGCTCACCAAGGACAGGGCCTAACAATGAGCAGTTCTTC. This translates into CASSPRTGPNNEQFF.

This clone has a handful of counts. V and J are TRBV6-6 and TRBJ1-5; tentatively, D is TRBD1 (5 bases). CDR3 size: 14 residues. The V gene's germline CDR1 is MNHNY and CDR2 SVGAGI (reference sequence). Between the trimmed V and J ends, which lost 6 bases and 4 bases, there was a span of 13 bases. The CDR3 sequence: CASRPLGRNQPQHF. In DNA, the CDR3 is TGTGCCAGCAGGCCCCTGGGGCGTAATCAGCCCCAGCATTTT.

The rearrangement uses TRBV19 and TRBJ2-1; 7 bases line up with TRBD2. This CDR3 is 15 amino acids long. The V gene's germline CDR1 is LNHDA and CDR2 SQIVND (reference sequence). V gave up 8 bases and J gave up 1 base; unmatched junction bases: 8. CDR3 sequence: CASGSSSGSYNEQFF. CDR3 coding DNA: TGTGCCAGTGGATCCTCTAGCGGTTCCTACAATGAGCAGTTCTTC.

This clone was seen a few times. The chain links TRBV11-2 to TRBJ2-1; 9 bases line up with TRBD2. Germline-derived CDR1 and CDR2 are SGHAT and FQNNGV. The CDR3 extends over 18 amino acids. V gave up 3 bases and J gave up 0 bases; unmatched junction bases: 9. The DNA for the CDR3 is TGTGCCAGCAGCTTCCTCCGACTAGCGGACTCCTCCTACAATGAGCAGTTCTTC. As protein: CASSFLRLADSSYNEQFF.

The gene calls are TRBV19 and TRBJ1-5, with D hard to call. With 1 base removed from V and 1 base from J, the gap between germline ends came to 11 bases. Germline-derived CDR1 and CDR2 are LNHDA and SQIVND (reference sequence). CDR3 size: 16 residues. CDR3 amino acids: CASSIGAGRSNQPQHF. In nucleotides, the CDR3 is TGTGCCAGTAGTATAGGGGCGGGCCGGAGCAATCAGCCCCAGCATTTT.